This TCR beta chain was identified in a study of cytomegalovirus exposure and HLA in healthy donors. Study-wide background: It was reported in a later analysis that the same platform had been used for the 120 validation repertoires as for the 666 first-cohort repertoires.

The data were produced by immunoSEQ multiplex PCR, yet TCRdb's version contains in-frame clones alone and is incomplete. The table lists approximately 170,000 clones, more than 80% of them singletons. As for this clone: Antigen: not known.

Findings of the study overall: According to the study, roughly 160 TCR beta chains were cytomegalovirus-associated. Subsequent analysis found a tendency for first-cohort TCR clusters to co-occur within the roughly 130 validation repertoires.

The CDR3 consists of 14 residues. CDR1 SGHAT and CDR2 FQDESV come from the germline V gene (reference sequence). V was pared by 3 bases and J by 7 bases, with 10 bases between. This sequence originates from a woman aged 18 to 35 in good health and CMV-seropositive. Sequencing used PBMCs. This sequence joins TRBV11-1 and TRBJ1-6; D gene ambiguous. CDR3 sequence (DNA): TGTGCCAGCAGCTTCAGAGGGAGCAATTCACCCCTCCACTTT. It codes for CASSFRGSNSPLHF.